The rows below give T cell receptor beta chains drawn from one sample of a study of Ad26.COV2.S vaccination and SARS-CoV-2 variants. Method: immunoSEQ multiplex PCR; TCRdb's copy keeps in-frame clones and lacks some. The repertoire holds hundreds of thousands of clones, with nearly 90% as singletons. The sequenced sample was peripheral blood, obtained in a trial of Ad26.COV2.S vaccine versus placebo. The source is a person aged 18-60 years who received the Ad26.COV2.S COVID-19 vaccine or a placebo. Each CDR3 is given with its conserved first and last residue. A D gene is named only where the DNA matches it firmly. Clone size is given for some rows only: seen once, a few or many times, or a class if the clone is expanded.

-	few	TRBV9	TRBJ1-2	CASSVVGYRDDGYTF	TGTGCCAGCAGCGTTGTGGGGTACAGGGATGATGGCTACACCTTC
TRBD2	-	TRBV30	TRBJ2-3	CAWSATSGGRTDTQYF	TGTGCCTGGAGTGCGACTAGCGGGGGGAGGACAGATACGCAGTATTTT
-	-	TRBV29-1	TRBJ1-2	CSVEEGYTF	TGCAGCGTTGAAGAAGGCTACACCTTC
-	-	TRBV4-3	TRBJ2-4	CASSQDSKAKNIQYF	TGCGCCAGCAGCCAAGATTCGAAAGCCAAAAACATTCAGTACTTC
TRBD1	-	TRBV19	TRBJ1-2	CASSIRTGDYGYTF	TGTGCCAGTAGTATACGGACAGGGGATTATGGCTACACCTTC
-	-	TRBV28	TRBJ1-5	CASRAGGGLLDQPQHF	TGTGCCAGCAGGGCTGGGGGGGGGCTGCTAGATCAGCCCCAGCATTTT
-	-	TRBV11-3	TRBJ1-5	CASSLAGNQPQHF	TGTGCCAGCAGTCTTGCAGGGAATCAGCCCCAGCATTTT
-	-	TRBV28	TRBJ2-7	CASKDGMIDLDEQYF	TGTGCCAGCAAAGACGGGATGATAGATTTAGACGAGCAGTACTTC
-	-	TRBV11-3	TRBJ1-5	CASSLDGNNQPQHF	TGTGCCAGCAGCTTAGACGGGAATAATCAGCCCCAGCATTTT
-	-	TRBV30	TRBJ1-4	CAWSGGTEKLFF	TGTGCCTGGAGTGGCGGTACGGAAAAACTGTTTTTT
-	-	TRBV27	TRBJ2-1	CASSLEGSSYNEQFF	TGTGCCAGCAGTTTAGAGGGGAGCTCCTACAATGAGCAGTTCTTC
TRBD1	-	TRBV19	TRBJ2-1	CASSIGRDSNNEQFF	TGTGCCAGTAGTATAGGACGGGACAGTAACAATGAGCAGTTCTTC
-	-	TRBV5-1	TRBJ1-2	CASSLADSLYGYTF	TGCGCCAGCAGCTTGGCCGACAGCCTATATGGCTACACCTTC
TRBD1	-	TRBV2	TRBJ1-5	CASSQQGPTSGQPQHF	TGTGCCAGCAGCCAACAGGGGCCCACTTCGGGTCAGCCCCAGCATTTT
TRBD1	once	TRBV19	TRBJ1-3	CASSPEARGPGNTIYF	TGTGCCAGTAGTCCCGAAGCCAGGGGGCCTGGAAACACCATATATTTT
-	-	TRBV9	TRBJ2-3	CASSVPGDPTDTQYF	TGTGCCAGCAGCGTCCCAGGGGACCCCACAGATACGCAGTATTTT
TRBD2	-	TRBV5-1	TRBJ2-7	CASSQSGGPSYEQYF	TGCGCCAGCAGTCAGAGCGGGGGGCCCTCCTACGAGCAGTACTTC
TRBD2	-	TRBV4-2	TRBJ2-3	CASSQFGLAGADTQYF	TGTGCCAGCAGCCAATTTGGACTAGCGGGGGCCGATACGCAGTATTTT
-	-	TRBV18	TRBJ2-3	CASSRRPRTESTDTQYF	TGTGCCAGCTCACGAAGACCGCGGACAGAAAGCACAGATACGCAGTATTTT
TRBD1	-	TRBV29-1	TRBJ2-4	CSVALATGTKNIQYF	TGCAGCGTTGCTCTCGCGACAGGGACCAAAAACATTCAGTACTTC
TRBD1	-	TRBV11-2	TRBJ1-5	CASSLRTGDLSQPQHF	TGTGCCAGCAGCTTGAGGACAGGGGACTTATCTCAGCCCCAGCATTTT
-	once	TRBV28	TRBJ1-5	CASSSPRDPEGRNQPQHF	TGTGCCAGCAGTTCCCCCCGGGACCCCGAGGGACGCAATCAGCCCCAGCATTTT
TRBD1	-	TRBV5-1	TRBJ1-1	CASSLMTGDTEAFF	TGCGCCAGCAGCTTGATGACAGGGGATACTGAAGCTTTCTTT
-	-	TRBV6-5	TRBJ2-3	CASSYREGWTDTQYF	TGTGCCAGCAGTTACCGCGAGGGGTGGACAGATACGCAGTATTTT
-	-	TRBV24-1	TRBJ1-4	CATSVGRMNEKLFF	TGTGCCACCAGTGTGGGCCGAATGAATGAAAAACTGTTTTTT
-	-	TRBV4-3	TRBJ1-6	CASSLDRELSYNSPLHF	TGCGCCAGCAGCCTTGACCGGGAGCTCTCCTATAATTCACCCCTCCACTTT
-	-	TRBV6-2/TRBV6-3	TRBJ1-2	CASSYSLEINYGYTF	TGTGCCAGCAGTTACTCGCTAGAGATTAACTATGGCTACACCTTC
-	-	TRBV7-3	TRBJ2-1	CASSPEWGFGNEQFF	TGTGCCAGCAGCCCAGAATGGGGATTCGGCAATGAGCAGTTCTTC
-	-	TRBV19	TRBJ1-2	CASSQKPFNRAGSYGYTF	TGTGCCAGTAGTCAAAAGCCATTTAACAGGGCAGGATCCTATGGCTACACCTTC
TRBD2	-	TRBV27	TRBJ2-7	CASSPYGLAGLSYEQYF	TGTGCCAGCAGTCCATACGGACTAGCGGGCCTCTCCTACGAGCAGTACTTC
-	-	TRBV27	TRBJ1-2	CASSLWPGGGYTF	TGTGCCAGCAGTTTATGGCCGGGAGGTGGCTACACCTTC
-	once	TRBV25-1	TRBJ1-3	CASSEYRGVFYF	TGTGCCAGCAGTGAATATCGTGGGGTCTTTTATTTT
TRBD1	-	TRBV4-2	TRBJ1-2	CASSRQGMEGYGYTF	TGTGCCAGCAGCCGACAGGGGATGGAAGGCTATGGCTACACCTTC
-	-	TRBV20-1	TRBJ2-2	CSASAPLDTGELFF	TGCAGTGCTAGTGCCCCTTTGGACACCGGGGAGCTGTTTTTT
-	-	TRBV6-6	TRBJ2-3	CASSYSSDTQYF	TGTGCCAGCAGTTACTCATCCGATACGCAGTATTTT
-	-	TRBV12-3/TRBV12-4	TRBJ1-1	CASSSAGVLAFF	TGTGCCAGCAGTTCCGCCGGCGTACTGGCTTTCTTT
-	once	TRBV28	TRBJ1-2	CAIPSNYGYTF	TGTGCCATTCCGTCTAACTATGGCTACACCTTC